This TCR beta chain was recovered during a study of blood T cell repertoires in COVID-19 (dated by TCRdb to 2020 to 2022). Study-wide context: Samples from collaborators originated in the United States, Italy and Spain and spanned both the acute and convalescent phases of COVID-19. The material from the prospective study consisted of cDNA or gDNA derived from T cells, B-cell-depleted T cells, or PBMCs. Deeply sampled blood TCRbeta repertoires from subjects exposed to, actively infected with, or recovered from COVID-19 were included in the dataset. A freely available public database, intended as a resource for researchers studying the immune response to SARS-CoV-2, is where the repertoires were released. Samples were obtained from the ongoing ImmuneRACE study (first 160 participants) and from about 1,300 subjects provided by 6 global collaborators. Sample metadata almost always included a de-identified subject ID, COVID-19 status, age in years and sex. HLA class I and class II types, where available, came from metadata supplied by the sample provider rather than from assay-based typing. The investigation overall reported the following: How much clinical and demographic metadata was included differed by source and by participant, and the metadata was provided uncurated.

TCRbeta CDR3 regions were amplified from genomic DNA using the immunoSEQ Assay, a bias-controlled multiplex PCR. The authors processed their data as follows. Within the assay, amplification of reference gene primers was used to estimate how many nucleated cells each sample contained. To quantify the absolute abundance of each unique TCRbeta CDR3 rearrangement, sequence reads were collapsed and filtered. For each sample, productive Simpson clonality was calculated as the square root of Simpson's diversity index over productive rearrangements. This immuneACCESS table, as held by TCRdb, lists in-frame sequences with V and J called but not all clones. Of the missing ones, under half trace to an unresolved V gene in checked studies; the others have no known cause. V and J calls and clone size are given by that table; D and trimming were obtained from the DNA. The sample table shows about 200,000 clones, and around 89% are seen once. The biggest ten clones account for approximately 5.5% of the sample.

Trimming at the junction amounts to 5 bases on V and 4 bases on J, and the germline ends lie 22 bases apart. The germline V gene encodes CDR1 SGHTA and CDR2 FQGNSA. Spanning cysteine to phenylalanine, the CDR3 consists of 17 amino acids. Only CDR3 DNA remains: 51 bases, in frame from the first base. For this clone: The antigen it recognizes is unknown. Base qualities are not at hand, and no much larger clone is one base apart.

Each collaborating institution followed its own protocols to collect whole blood in K2EDTA tubes. Collaborator samples were shipped for TCRbeta analysis as frozen whole blood, isolated PBMCs, or DNA extracted from either sample type. The receptor comes from a man in his forties with active or convalescent COVID-19. The sample comprised peripheral blood. This receptor chain uses TRBV7-2 and TRBJ2-3; tentative D gene TRBD2, with 5 bases matching. CDR3 loop: CASSPMFSLEVADTQYF. The DNA reads as follows: TGTGCCAGCAGCCCGATGTTTAGTTTGGAGGTCGCAGATACGCAGTATTTT.